The 10 T cell receptor beta chains below come from one sample, sequenced in a study of CD4 and CD8 cells across lung adenocarcinoma regions. TCRdb re-analysed the PCR reads in MiXCR, keeping a single row per CDR3 protein. The sample holds 3,000 to 4,000 distinct CDR3 sequences, roughly 58% seen once. The sample consisted of CD4+ T cells from the center of a lung tumor. These TCRs come from a female donor with lung adenocarcinoma. The CD4 and CD8 labels of this study may be unreliable.

Remarks on this clonotype: Compared with germline, one end of the junction differs, possibly owing to a read error. The rearrangement uses TRBV6-1 and TRBJ2-4, with D perhaps TRBD1 or TRBD2 (5 bases each). CDR1 and CDR2 (germline): MNHNS, SASEGT. The CDR3 extends over 15 amino acids. In DNA form, the CDR3 reads TGTGCCGGCAGCGACGTGGGCCGGGACCAAGACACTCAGTACTTC. Its translation is CAGSDVGRDQDTQYF.

The rearrangement links TRBV30 to TRBJ2-1; TRBD1 matches at 8 bases. CDR3 length equals 12 residues. V shed 3 bases, J shed 9 bases, and the junction held 4 bases outside the gene matches. Germline assignment: CDR1 GTSNPN and CDR2 SVGIG (reference sequence). Written as DNA, the CDR3 is TGTGCCTGGAGCTCTACAGGGGGTGAGCAGTTCTTC. It yields the protein CAWSSTGGEQFF. Drawing the rest from reference TRBV30 and TRBJ2-1, the complete variable domain is SQTIHQWPATLVQPVGSPLSLECTVEGTSNPNLYWYRQAAGRGLQLLFYSVGIGQISSEVPQNLSASRPQDRQFILSSKKLLLSDSGFYLCAWSSTGGEQFFGPGTRLTVL.

This clonotype is medium-sized by share. V gene TRBV7-9 combines with J gene TRBJ2-3, with TRBD2 matching over 14 bases. Germline values: CDR1 SEHNR, CDR2 FQNEAQ (reference sequence). With V trimmed by 5 bases and J by 5 bases, 9 bases remained unmatched. CDR3 size: 17 residues. The CDR3 region is CASSPKRLAGGVDTQYF. DNA of the CDR3: TGTGCCAGCAGCCCAAAACGACTAGCGGGAGGGGTAGATACGCAGTATTTT.

This clonotype is termed medium-sized. V and J are TRBV6-1 and TRBJ1-2; TRBD1 matches at 7 bases. The CDR3 consists of 14 residues. Germline loops: CDR1 MNHNS, CDR2 SASEGT. J gave up 4 bases and V 3 bases, and 5 bases lay outside the gene matches. The CDR3, as DNA: TGTGCCAGCAGTGACAACAGGGGTATCTATGGCTACACCTTC. As protein: CASSDNRGIYGYTF.

The chain combines TRBV10-1 with TRBJ2-3; TRBD2 aligns across 9 bases. CDR1 is WNHNN, CDR2 SYGVQD, per germline (reference sequence). The CDR3 sequence is 16 residues long. J lost 2 bases, V lost 6 bases, and 9 bases had no gene match. The CDR3 DNA reads TGCGCCAGCAGGGGAGGGTGGACTAGCGACACAGATACGCAGTATTTT. It codes for CASRGGWTSDTDTQYF.

This chain joins TRBV7-2 and TRBJ2-3; D is possibly TRBD2 (5 bases). V lost 6 bases to trimming and J lost 5 bases, with 15 bases between them. Germline lookup yields CDR1 SGHTA and CDR2 FQGNSA. The CDR3 totals 14 residues. The CDR3 region is CASRVGGFGDTQYF. The CDR3 region has the DNA TGTGCCAGCAGGGTCGGCGGGTTTGGAGATACGCAGTATTTT.

This clonotype was counted between two and nine times. The chain uses TRBV14 and TRBJ2-1; no reliable D call. CDR1 is SGHDN and CDR2 is FVKESK in the germline V gene. V was trimmed by 4 bases and J by 0 bases, leaving 10 bases between them. CDR3 length: 15 amino acids. CDR3 sequence reads: CASSLFISSYNEQFF. CDR3 nucleotides: TGTGCCAGCAGCCTATTCATCAGCTCCTACAATGAGCAGTTCTTC.

This clonotype is classed as medium-sized. The rearrangement links TRBV4-1 to TRBJ2-1; 10 bases are a match to TRBD2. The DNA end favors TRBJ2-7, so the J call may be wrong. The CDR3 is made up of 16 amino acids. CDR1 MGHRA and CDR2 YSYEKL come from the germline V gene. The CDR3 sequence is CASSQDPISGRLEQYF. DNA for the CDR3: TGCGCCAGCAGCCAAGATCCAATTAGCGGGAGGCTCGAGCAGTACTTC.

The rearrangement uses TRBV6-1 and TRBJ2-1, with 7 bases matching TRBD2. The better agreement between TRBJ2-5 and the DNA end casts doubt on the J call. CDR1 and CDR2 (germline): MNHNS, SASEGT. The CDR3 has 15 amino acids. Written as DNA, the CDR3 is TGTGCCAGCAGTGGGAGGGACGCCGGGGGGGAGACCCAGTACTTC. Translated, it gives CASSGRDAGGETQYF.

The chain recombines TRBV27 with TRBJ2-1; TRBD2 matches 7 bases. With 10 bases clipped from V and 9 bases from J, the junction kept 12 bases outside the gene matches. Germline loops: CDR1 MNHEY, CDR2 SMNVEV (reference sequence). The CDR3 extends over 13 amino acids. CDR3 bases: TGTGCCACACTCGGGGAGGGCCGTAGTGAGCAGTTCTTC. Protein sequence: CATLGEGRSEQFF.